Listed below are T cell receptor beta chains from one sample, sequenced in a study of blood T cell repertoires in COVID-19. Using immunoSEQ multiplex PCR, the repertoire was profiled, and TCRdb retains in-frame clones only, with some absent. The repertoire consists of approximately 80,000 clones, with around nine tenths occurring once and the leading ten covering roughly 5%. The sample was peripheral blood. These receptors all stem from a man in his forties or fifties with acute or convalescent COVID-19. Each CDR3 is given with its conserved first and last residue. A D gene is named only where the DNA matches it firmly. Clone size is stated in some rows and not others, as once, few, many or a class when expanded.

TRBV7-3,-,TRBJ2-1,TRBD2,TGTGCCAGCAGCTTACAAGCGGGGGGGTTTCTGGGTGAGCAGTTCTTC,CASSLQAGGFLGEQFF
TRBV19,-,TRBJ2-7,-,TGTGCCAGTAGTCCTTTAAGAGGGGGAGTGGGCTCCTACGAGCAGTACTTC,CASSPLRGGVGSYEQYF
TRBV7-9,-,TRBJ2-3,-,TGTGCCAGCAGGGAGAGCACCTACTCTAGCACAGATACGCAGTATTTT,CASRESTYSSTDTQYF
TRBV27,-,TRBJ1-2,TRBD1,TGTGCCAGCAGTTTAGGGACAGGAAACTATGGCTACACCTTC,CASSLGTGNYGYTF
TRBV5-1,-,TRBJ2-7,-,TGCGCCAGCAGCTTTTTCTCGGACGAGCAGTACTTC,CASSFFSDEQYF
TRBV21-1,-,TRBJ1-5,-,TGTGCCAGCAGCAAAGCCTCTTTGGACAGGGTTCGCCAGCATTTT,CASSKASLDRVRQHF
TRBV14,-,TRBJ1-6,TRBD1,TGTGCCAGCGGGACAGCGAATTCACCCCTCCACTTT,CASGTANSPLHF
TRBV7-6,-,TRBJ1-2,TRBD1,TGTGCCAGCAGCCCACAGGGGGATTCTAACTATGGCTACACCTTC,CASSPQGDSNYGYTF
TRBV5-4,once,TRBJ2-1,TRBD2,TGTGCCAGCAGCCCTGGGGTAGCGGGGGCCAATGAGCAGTTCTTC,CASSPGVAGANEQFF
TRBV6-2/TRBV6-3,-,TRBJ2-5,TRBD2,TGTGCCAGCAGTTCTTCTAGCGGGGGGAAAGAGACCCAGTACTTC,CASSSSSGGKETQYF
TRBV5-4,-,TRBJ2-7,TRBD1,TGTGCCAGCAGACTGGACAGGACGGGAGAGCAGTACTTC,CASRLDRTGEQYF
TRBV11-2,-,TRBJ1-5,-,TGTGCCAGCAGCTTAGCAAGGACGGGGGGGGATAGCAATCAGCCCCAGCATTTT,CASSLARTGGDSNQPQHF
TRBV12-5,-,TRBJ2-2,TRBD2,TGTGCTAGTGGTACCGCCGGACTAGCGGGGCCGGGCACCGGGGAGCTGTTTTTT,CASGTAGLAGPGTGELFF
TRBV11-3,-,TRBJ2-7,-,TGTGCCAGCAGCTTAGGGGCAGGCGCCTACGAGCAGTACTTC,CASSLGAGAYEQYF
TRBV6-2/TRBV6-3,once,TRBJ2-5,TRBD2,TGTGCCAGCAGTTACCCGGGACTAGCGGGGGTAGAGACCCAGTACTTC,CASSYPGLAGVETQYF
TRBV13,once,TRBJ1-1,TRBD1,TGTGCCACCATGGGACAGACGAACACTGAAGCTTTCTTT,CATMGQTNTEAFF
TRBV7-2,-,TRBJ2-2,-,TGTGCCAGCAGCTTAGACAGCACCGGGGAGCTGTTTTTT,CASSLDSTGELFF
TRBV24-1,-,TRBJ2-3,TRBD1,TGTGCCACCAGTGATTTTGCCGACAGGGGAAATACGCAGTATTTT,CATSDFADRGNTQYF
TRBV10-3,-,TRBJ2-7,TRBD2,TGTGCCATCAGTGAGCGGACTAGCGGCTCCTACGAGCAGTACTTC,CAISERTSGSYEQYF
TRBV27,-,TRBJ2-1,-,TGTGCCAGCCGGACATCCGTCCCCTACAATGAGCAGTTCTTC,CASRTSVPYNEQFF
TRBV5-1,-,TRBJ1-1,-,TGCGCCAGCAGCGAGCAGGCGAACACTGAAGCTTTCTTT,CASSEQANTEAFF
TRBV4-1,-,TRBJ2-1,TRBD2,TGCGCCAGCAGCCAAGATGTGGCGGGGGGATACTACAATGAGCAGTTCTTC,CASSQDVAGGYYNEQFF
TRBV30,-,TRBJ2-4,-,TGTGCCTGGAGTGTACGGGGTCTAGCCAAAAACATTCAGTACTTC,CAWSVRGLAKNIQYF
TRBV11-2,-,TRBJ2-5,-,TGTGCCAGCAGCTTAGTCGGGGAGACCCAGTACTTC,CASSLVGETQYF
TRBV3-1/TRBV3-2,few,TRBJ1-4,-,TGTGCCAGCAGCCAAGTACGCAGTCAATATGAAAAACTGTTTTTT,CASSQVRSQYEKLFF
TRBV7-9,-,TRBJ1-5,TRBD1,TGTGCCAGCAGCCCACTGACAGGGCTCGGGGGTCAGCCCCAGCATTTT,CASSPLTGLGGQPQHF
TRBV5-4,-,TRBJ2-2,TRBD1,TGTGCCAGCAGCTACCGGGACAGGGGGCATACCGGGGAGCTGTTTTTT,CASSYRDRGHTGELFF
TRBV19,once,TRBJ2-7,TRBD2,TGTGCCAGTAGTAGTAGCGGGGGGGGCGGATACGAGCAGTACTTC,CASSSSGGGGYEQYF
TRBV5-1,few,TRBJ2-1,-,TGCGCCAGCAGTCCCACTCCGGGGAACAATGAGCAGTTCTTC,CASSPTPGNNEQFF
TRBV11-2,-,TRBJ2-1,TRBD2,TGTGCCAGCAGCTTATTAGCGGGAGCGTCCTACAATGAGCAGTTCTTC,CASSLLAGASYNEQFF
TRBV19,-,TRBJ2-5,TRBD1,TGTGCCACTTCGGACAGGGAAGAGACCCAGTACTTC,CATSDREETQYF
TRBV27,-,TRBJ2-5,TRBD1,TGTGCCAGCAGTTTAACAAGACAGGGCTTGGGAGAGACCCAGTACTTC,CASSLTRQGLGETQYF
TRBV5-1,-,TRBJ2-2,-,TGCGCCAGCAGCTTGGGAACAGGATGGAACACCGGGGAGCTGTTTTTT,CASSLGTGWNTGELFF
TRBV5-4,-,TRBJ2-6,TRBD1,TGTGCCAGCAGCACCCAGGGGGCTGGGGCCAACGTCCTGACTTTC,CASSTQGAGANVLTF
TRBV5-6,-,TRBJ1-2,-,TGTGCCAGCAGCGAGGGGACTTTTCGTGGCTATGGCTACACCTTC,CASSEGTFRGYGYTF
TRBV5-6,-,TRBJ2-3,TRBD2,TGTGCCAGCAGCGGGACTAGCGGGGGGTATACAGATACGCAGTATTTT,CASSGTSGGYTDTQYF